The sequence of this T cell receptor (beta chain) was determined in a study of OX40 agonist ivuxolimab in advanced cancers. Background on the study: Cohort: 80% to 85% men, mean age about 60, aged roughly 23 to 79.

Method: immunoSEQ multiplex PCR; TCRdb's copy keeps in-frame clones and lacks some. The sample includes around 90,000 clones, around 86% of them seen just once. Systemic immunosuppression or autoimmune disease history was grounds to exclude patients. This CDR3 region has 16 residues. Between the trimmed V and J ends, which lost 4 bases and 0 bases, there was a span of 13 bases. Germline CDR1 is SGHRS and CDR2 is YFSETQ. This clonotype was obtained from an adult with an advanced solid tumor such as melanoma, head and neck, liver or kidney cancer. The material was CD4+ or CD8+ T cells sorted from blood, obtained in a trial of the OX40 agonist ivuxolimab. This chain links TRBV5-1 with TRBJ1-4; possibly TRBD1 for D (5 bases). The CDR3 sequence: CASSRGEGATNEKLFF. CDR3 sequence (DNA): TGCGCCAGCAGCAGGGGTGAGGGTGCAACTAATGAAAAACTGTTTTTT.